The rows below give T cell receptor beta chains drawn from one sample of a study of CD8+CD57+ T cells in acquired aplastic anemia. Using its own MiXCR run on the reads, TCRdb lists one record per CDR3 protein. The repertoire holds about 420,000 distinct CDR3 sequences, around 72% seen once, with under 4.5% in the top ten. Sequenced: sorted CD4+, CD8+, or CD8+CD57+ T cells (not recorded which) from PBMCs. The source of these receptors is a human donor in good health, serving as a control. Both conserved end residues are part of each CDR3.

V gene	CDR3 protein
TRBV29-1	CSVGTSGGAETQYF
TRBV7-3	CASSRYGSSNQPQYF
TRBV10-3	CAMTSGQGNGNTF
TRBV19	CASQVGDNYNEQFF
TRBV10-2	CASSPPSGGRPETQYF
TRBV12-3/TRBV12-4	CASSLTGHYEQLF
TRBV7-8	CASSFGTGGRTYEQYF
TRBV12-3/TRBV12-4	CASSKSTRTGNNEQFF
TRBV10-2	CASNDGGYKQYF
TRBV20-1	CSARDVSSGDTF
TRBV12-3/TRBV12-4	CASRRGQLYGYTF
TRBV6-1	CASSEGGAIQNSPLHF
TRBV6-2/TRBV6-3	CASSYSNRKYSNQPQHF
TRBV10-1	CASSEWAGAALPLHF
TRBV14	CASSQATSGGAGDYEQYF
TRBV9	CASSVEEARYEQF
TRBV10-3	CAIRGLPNEQFF
TRBV29-1	CSVKRGGQETQYF
TRBV5-1	CASGRTGGKDF
TRBV20-1	CSARGTNQPPF
TRBV20-1	CSASGGPSSYNEQFF
TRBV5-1	CASSLPSPKPNSLLHF
TRBV19	CASSSVWGGNTEAFF
TRBV7-3	CATRRDKTAGELFF
TRBV15	CATTRGGLNEQFF
TRBV7-9	CASSPTQSGSRYEQFF
TRBV5-1	CASSAIRGSRGPYNEQFF